This T cell receptor beta chain was recovered during a study of T cells in Graves' hyperthyroidism and ophthalmopathy. This clonotype was counted ten times or more. Its target is not known. Germline assignment: CDR1 MGHDK and CDR2 SYGVNS. V dropped 4 bases and J dropped 4 bases, with 14 bases sitting between them. The CDR3 has 16 amino acids. Amplification of TCR beta CDR3 regions used RNA as the template. First-round RT-PCR of the TCR CDR3 relied on the HTBI primer set. TCRdb used MiXCR to reprocess the multiplex PCR reads, holding one entry per CDR3 protein. The sample consists of approximately 410,000 distinct CDR3 sequences, about an eighth of them appearing once. Study results and caveats: Classification by a 13 V-J model distinguished ophthalmopathy from stable hyperthyroidism.

The sample consisted of blood. The rearrangement joins TRBV25-1 to TRBJ1-6, with unresolved D. The TCR originated in a woman aged 18-35 years with Graves' hyperthyroidism. Written as DNA, the CDR3 is TGTGCCAGCAGTGGGGGTGTAGGACTGTATAATTCACCCCTCCACTTT. It specifies CASSGGVGLYNSPLHF.